The clone carrying this TCR beta chain was seen repeatedly, ten times or more. This entry comes from a study of T cell repertoires in cytomegalovirus infection. Study summary: Indications came from public TCR beta signatures; they pointed to CMV infection and to a matching HLA type.

TCRdb processed the reads anew with MiXCR; each CDR3 protein has one entry. Of approximately 250,000 distinct CDR3 sequences in the sample, 5% to 8.5% were seen once. With 2 bases clipped from V and 5 bases from J, the junction kept 8 bases outside the gene matches. The CDR3 is made up of 15 amino acids. Germline assignment: CDR1 ENHRY and CDR2 SYGVKD. Specimen: PBMCs. The TCR sequence derives from a human donor in good health (CMV status not recorded). Some clones in this sample may be carry-over from other donors' samples. The chain combines TRBV10-3 with TRBJ2-5, with 7 positions matching TRBD1. CDR3 DNA sequence: TGTGCCATCAGTGAGGCGACAGGGTTCAGGGAGACCCAGTACTTC. This gives the protein CAISEATGFRETQYF.